These 20 T cell receptor beta chains originate from one sample sequenced in a study of blood T cell repertoires in COVID-19 (dated by TCRdb to 2018 to 2021). Library preparation used the immunoSEQ multiplex PCR assay. The source is immuneACCESS, and TCRdb retained only in-frame sequences with V and J called. Part of the clones is not carried over; for the studies checked, unresolved V genes explain less than half of this, and the remainder is unexplained. For this sample there are around 260,000 clones; 84% appear just once. Jointly, the top ten make up 4% to 5% of the sample. Sequenced material: peripheral blood. These TCRs come from a man between 60 and 75 years old with acute or convalescent COVID-19.

The chain employs TRBV28 and TRBJ1-4, with 10 bases that match TRBD1. Looked up from germline, CDR1 is MDHEN and CDR2 is SYDVKM. The J segment lost 8 bases and the V segment lost 4 bases, leaving 7 bases of the junction unmatched. The CDR3 runs to 15 residues. The CDR3 region has the DNA TGTGCCAGCAGTTCGGCCGGGACAGGGGAGGAAAAACTGTTTTTT. Its translation: CASSSAGTGEEKLFF.

This sequence joins TRBV11-2 and TRBJ2-2; D gene uncertain. This CDR3 has 16 residues. Per germline, CDR1 SGHAT and CDR2 FQNNGV. V was trimmed by 3 bases and J by 2 bases, leaving 13 bases between them. CDR3 region: CASSFNLLDNTGELFF. The CDR3 DNA follows: TGTGCCAGCAGCTTTAACCTACTCGATAACACCGGGGAGCTGTTTTTT.

The chain joins TRBV2 to TRBJ2-1, with D maybe TRBD2 (5 bases). Per germline, CDR1 SNHLY and CDR2 FYNNEI. The CDR3 runs 14 residues. V was clipped by 9 bases and J by 6 bases, with 18 bases between them. The CDR3 DNA is TGTGCCAGTCTACGCCGGGGAACCTCCAATGAGCAGTTCTTC. Encoded protein: CASLRRGTSNEQFF.

The chain couples TRBV6-6 to TRBJ1-5; no clear D. The V and J ends lost 2 bases and 2 bases respectively, with 10 bases between them. The CDR3 extends over 15 amino acids. Germline V CDR1 and CDR2: MNHNY, SVGAGI (reference sequence). For the CDR3, the DNA is TGTGCCAGCAGTTACCTTCCTCAGGGCAATCAGCCCCAGCATTTT. This gives the protein CASSYLPQGNQPQHF.

J is TRBJ1-1 and V is TRBV7-2; unclear D gene. The CDR3 loop spans 13 amino acids. The V end was cut by 1 base, the J end by 7 bases, with 10 bases between. Germline-derived CDR1 and CDR2 are SGHTA and FQGNSA. CDR3 in amino acids: CASSLVNSYEAFF. CDR3 sequence (DNA): TGTGCCAGCAGCTTAGTCAACAGTTATGAAGCTTTCTTT.

The gene calls are TRBV15 and TRBJ1-2; TRBD1 aligns across 7 bases. After removal of 2 bases from V and 3 bases from J, the junction contained 15 bases not matched to a gene. This CDR3 is 18 amino acids long. CDR1 and CDR2 (germline): LNHNV, YYDKDF (reference sequence). CDR3 DNA sequence: TGTGCCACCAGCAGATTCCTTGATCCCCGACAGGGTCACTATGGCTACACCTTC. This encodes CATSRFLDPRQGHYGYTF.

This chain uses TRBV11-2 with TRBJ2-1, with 8 bases that match TRBD2. The germline V gene encodes CDR1 SGHAT and CDR2 FQNNGV. The CDR3 runs to 17 residues. Trimming at V came to 4 bases and at J to 4 bases, leaving 12 bases not matched to a gene. The CDR3, as DNA: TGTGCCAGCAGCTCCCCCTCCGGGACTAGAGTTTACAATGAGCAGTTCTTC. This codes for CASSSPSGTRVYNEQFF. The whole variable domain, remainder taken from reference TRBV11-2 and TRBJ2-1, is EAGVAQSPRYKIIEKRQSVAFWCNPISGHATLYWYQQILGQGPKLLIQFQNNGVVDDSQLPKDRFSAERLKGVDSTLKIQPAKLEDSAVYLCASSSPSGTRVYNEQFFGPGTRLTVL.

This chain connects TRBV27 to TRBJ1-6, with a weak D call TRBD1 (5 bases). This CDR3 is 15 amino acids long. V was shortened by 0 bases and J by 8 bases, with 11 bases between the two germline ends. Germline lookup yields CDR1 MNHEY and CDR2 SMNVEV (reference sequence). The CDR3 loop reads CASSLSGQGYSPLHF. The CDR3 DNA reads as TGTGCCAGCAGTTTATCGGGGCAGGGCTATTCACCCCTCCACTTT.

The rearrangement joins TRBV7-2 to TRBJ1-4; 10 bases align to TRBD1. Germline CDR1 is SGHTA and CDR2 is FQGNSA. V trimming: 6 bases; J trimming: 10 bases; junction bases outside the gene matches: 8. The CDR3 loop spans 14 amino acids. CDR3 sequence (DNA): TGTGCCAGCAGACCAACCCGGGACAGGGGAAAACTGTTTTTT. It yields the protein CASRPTRDRGKLFF.

The rearrangement joins TRBV5-4 to TRBJ2-3; D uncertain. Trimming stripped 2 bases from V and 0 bases from J, with 13 bases between. The CDR3 has 16 residues. CDR1 and CDR2 (germline): SGHNT, YYREEE (reference sequence). Here the CDR3 DNA reads TGTGCCAGCAGCTTAGCACCCGATCCTAGCACAGATACGCAGTATTTT. Translating gives CASSLAPDPSTDTQYF.

The chain is built from TRBV11-2 and TRBJ1-5; no definite D call. The CDR3 has 14 residues. Germline V gene data show CDR1 as SGHAT and CDR2 as FQNNGV. V was clipped by 3 bases and J by 3 bases, with 9 bases between them. The chain's CDR3 is CASSLGSTNQPQHF. The DNA of the CDR3 is TGTGCCAGCAGCTTGGGGAGTACCAATCAGCCCCAGCATTTT.

The chain carries TRBV5-1 and TRBJ2-3, with 7 bases that match TRBD2. V lost 4 bases and J lost 0; bases outside the gene matches: 2. CDR1 is SGHRS, CDR2 YFSETQ, per germline. The CDR3 covers 14 residues. The CDR3 DNA reads as TGCGCCAGCAGCCGACTAGCTAGCACAGATACGCAGTATTTT. Amino acids: CASSRLASTDTQYF.

The rearrangement joins TRBV7-8 to TRBJ2-5, with TRBD2 identical over 10 bases. J was trimmed by 4 bases and V by 0 bases; bases with no gene match: 5. The CDR3 sequence is 16 residues long. The V gene's germline CDR1 is SGHVS and CDR2 FQNEAQ. CDR3 region: CASSLALAGDSETQYF. CDR3 DNA sequence: TGTGCCAGCAGCTTAGCCCTAGCGGGAGATTCAGAGACCCAGTACTTC.

V is TRBV5-8 and J is TRBJ2-7; tentative D call: TRBD1 (6 bases). The germline V and J ends were trimmed by 7 bases and 2 bases, with 25 bases remaining between them. CDR1 is SGHTS, CDR2 YDEGEE, per germline. This CDR3 has 17 amino acids. The CDR3 spells CASPSGVLEPLPYEQYF. In DNA form, the CDR3 reads TGTGCCAGCCCATCAGGGGTCCTCGAGCCCCTTCCCTACGAGCAGTACTTC.

The genes are TRBV19 and TRBJ2-3; tentative D call: TRBD1 (6 bases). The V and J ends lost 5 bases and 2 bases respectively, with 11 bases between them. This CDR3 has 14 amino acids. Germline assignment: CDR1 LNHDA and CDR2 SQIVND (reference sequence). CDR3 region: CASSLGQPTDTQYF. The DNA of the CDR3 is TGTGCCAGTAGTCTTGGACAGCCCACAGATACGCAGTATTTT.

The chain recombines TRBV29-1 with TRBJ1-1; possible D gene TRBD1, 6 bases. The CDR3 runs to 14 residues. Germline CDR1 is SQVTM and CDR2 is ANQGSEA. V lost 0 bases, J lost 5 bases, and 13 bases lay in between. CDR3 sequence reads: CSVEDGGGRTEAFF. The DNA of the CDR3 is TGCAGCGTTGAAGATGGCGGGGGGCGGACTGAAGCTTTCTTT.

The chain carries TRBV7-2 and TRBJ1-5, with D unresolved. Germline CDR1 is SGHTA and CDR2 is FQGNSA. The CDR3 spans 16 residues. Trimming left V 5 bases short and J 2 bases short, with 16 bases between. DNA for the CDR3: TGTGCCAGCAGCACCGCCAAGGGAGTTGGCAATCAGCCCCAGCATTTT. Amino acids: CASSTAKGVGNQPQHF.

DNA of the CDR3: TGTGCCAGTAACGATCAGGGGTCGGGCACTGAAGCTTTCTTT. This translates into CASNDQGSGTEAFF. The gene calls are TRBV19 and TRBJ1-1; maybe TRBD1 (6 bases). The CDR3 runs 14 residues. CDR1 LNHDA and CDR2 SQIVND come from the germline V gene (reference sequence). V lost 7 bases and J 4 bases, leaving 16 bases between the germline ends.

This chain joins TRBV15 and TRBJ1-4, with 8 bases identical to TRBD1. CDR3 length: 17 residues. Germline CDR1 is LNHNV and CDR2 is YYDKDF (reference sequence). V dropped 0 bases and J dropped 4; count of bases not matched to a gene: 7. CDR3 nucleotides: TGTGCCACCAGCAGAGATCCCGTGGACAGGGTTAATGAAAAACTGTTTTTT. Amino acids: CATSRDPVDRVNEKLFF.

The J gene is TRBJ1-3, the V gene TRBV10-3; maybe TRBD1 (6 bases). The CDR3 contains 14 residues. Trimming cost V 6 bases and J 0 bases, with 9 bases left between them. CDR1 and CDR2 from the germline V gene are ENHRY and SYGVKD. CDR3 sequence: CAIRPDSSGNTIYF. The CDR3 region has the DNA TGTGCCATCAGACCGGACAGCTCTGGAAACACCATATATTTT.